Sequencing of this TCR beta chain was carried out in a study of T cell changes during pregnancy in multiple sclerosis. V lost 7 bases, J lost 7 bases, and 16 bases lay in between. From germline, CDR1 is SNHLY and CDR2 FYNNEI. This CDR3 has 13 residues. The repertoire was sequenced with immunoSEQ multiplex PCR; TCRdb's copy has only in-frame clones and lacks some. The table shows about 100,000 clones, with approximately 94% occurring only once. V gene TRBV2 combines with J gene TRBJ1-2; TRBD1 might be the D (6 bases). This receptor was obtained from a female donor with multiple sclerosis, enrolled in a pregnancy study. The material was peripheral blood, obtained after pregnancy. The CDR3 DNA is TGTGCCAGCAAGCTACAGGGTTTGGGTGGCTACACCTTC. This gives the protein CASKLQGLGGYTF.